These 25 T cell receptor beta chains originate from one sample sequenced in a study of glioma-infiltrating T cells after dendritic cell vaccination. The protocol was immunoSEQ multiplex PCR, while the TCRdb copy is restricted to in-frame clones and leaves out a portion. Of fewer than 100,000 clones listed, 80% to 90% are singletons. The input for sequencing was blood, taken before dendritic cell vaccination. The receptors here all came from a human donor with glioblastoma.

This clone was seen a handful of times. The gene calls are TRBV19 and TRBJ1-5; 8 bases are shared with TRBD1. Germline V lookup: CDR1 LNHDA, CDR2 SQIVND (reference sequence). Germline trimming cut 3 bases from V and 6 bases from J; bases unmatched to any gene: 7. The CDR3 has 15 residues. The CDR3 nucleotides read TGTGCCAGTAGTATGCCAGGGGGCTCCGGTCAGCCCCAGCATTTT. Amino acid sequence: CASSMPGGSGQPQHF.

CDR3: CASSSRGRAGDTEAFF. In DNA, the CDR3 is TGCGCCAGCAGCTCTAGGGGGAGGGCGGGGGACACTGAAGCTTTCTTT. V usage is TRBV5-1 and J usage is TRBJ1-1; TRBD1 is a possible D gene (6 bases). Trimming shortened V by 3 bases and J by 3 bases, and 18 bases separated the two germline ends. The CDR3 runs to 16 residues. Per germline, CDR1 SGHRS and CDR2 YFSETQ.

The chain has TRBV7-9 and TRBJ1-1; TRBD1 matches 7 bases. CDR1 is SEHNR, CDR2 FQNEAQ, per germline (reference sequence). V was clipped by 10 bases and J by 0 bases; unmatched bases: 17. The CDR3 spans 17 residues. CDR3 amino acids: CATEEGQISYMNTEAFF. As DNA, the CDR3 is TGTGCCACGGAGGAGGGACAGATTTCCTACATGAACACTGAAGCTTTCTTT. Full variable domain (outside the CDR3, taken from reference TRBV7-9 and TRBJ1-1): DTGVSQNPRHKITKRGQNVTFRCDPISEHNRLYWYRQTLGQGPEFLTYFQNEAQLEKSRLLSDRFSAERPKGSFSTLEIQRTEQGDSAMYLCATEEGQISYMNTEAFFGQGTRLTVV.

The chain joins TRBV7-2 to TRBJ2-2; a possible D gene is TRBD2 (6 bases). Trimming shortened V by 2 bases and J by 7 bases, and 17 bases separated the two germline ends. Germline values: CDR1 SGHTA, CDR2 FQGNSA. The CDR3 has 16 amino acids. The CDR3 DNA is TGTGCCAGCAGCTTACATTCGAGGGAGGTTGTCGGGGAGCTGTTTTTT. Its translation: CASSLHSREVVGELFF.

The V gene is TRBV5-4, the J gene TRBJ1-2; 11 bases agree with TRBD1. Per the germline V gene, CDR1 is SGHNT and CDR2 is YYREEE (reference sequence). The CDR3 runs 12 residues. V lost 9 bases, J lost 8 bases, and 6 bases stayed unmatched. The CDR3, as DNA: TGTGCCACCTGGACAGGGGGCGACGGCTACACCTTC. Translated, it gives CATWTGGDGYTF. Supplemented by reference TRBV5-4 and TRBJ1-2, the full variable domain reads ETGVTQSPTHLIKTRGQQVTLRCSSQSGHNTVSWYQQALGQGPQFIFQYYREEENGRGNFPPRFSGLQFPNYSSELNVNALELDDSALYLCATWTGGDGYTFGSGTRLTVV.

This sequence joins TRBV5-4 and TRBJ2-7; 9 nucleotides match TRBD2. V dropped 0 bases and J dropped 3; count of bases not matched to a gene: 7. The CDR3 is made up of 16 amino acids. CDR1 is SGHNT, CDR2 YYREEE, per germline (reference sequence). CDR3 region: CASSLGGVAGDYEQYF. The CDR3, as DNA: TGTGCCAGCAGCTTGGGGGGGGTAGCGGGGGACTACGAGCAGTACTTC.

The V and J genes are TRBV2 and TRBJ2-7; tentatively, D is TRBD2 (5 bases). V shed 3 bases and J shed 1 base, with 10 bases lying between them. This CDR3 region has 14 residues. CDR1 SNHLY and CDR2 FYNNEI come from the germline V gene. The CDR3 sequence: CASSERAPSYEQYF. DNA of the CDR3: TGTGCCAGCAGTGAGAGGGCGCCGTCCTACGAGCAGTACTTC.

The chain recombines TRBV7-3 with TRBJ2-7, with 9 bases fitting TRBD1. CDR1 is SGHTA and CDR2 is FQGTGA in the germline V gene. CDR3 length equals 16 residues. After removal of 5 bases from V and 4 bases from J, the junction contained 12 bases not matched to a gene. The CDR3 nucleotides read TGTGCCAGCAGCCCTCCCTCCGGGACAGGGCTTTACGAGCAGTACTTC. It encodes CASSPPSGTGLYEQYF.

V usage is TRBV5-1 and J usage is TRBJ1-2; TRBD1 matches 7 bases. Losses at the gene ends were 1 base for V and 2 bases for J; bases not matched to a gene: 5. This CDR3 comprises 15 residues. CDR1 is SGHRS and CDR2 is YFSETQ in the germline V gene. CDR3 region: CASSLFGGQNYGYTF. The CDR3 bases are TGCGCCAGCAGCTTGTTCGGGGGACAGAACTATGGCTACACCTTC.

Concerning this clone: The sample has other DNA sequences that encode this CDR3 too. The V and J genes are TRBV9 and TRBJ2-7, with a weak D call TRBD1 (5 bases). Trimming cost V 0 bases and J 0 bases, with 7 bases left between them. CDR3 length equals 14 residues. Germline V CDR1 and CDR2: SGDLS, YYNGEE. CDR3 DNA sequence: TGTGCCAGCAGCGTAGAGCAGGGCTCCTACGAGCAGTACTTC. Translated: CASSVEQGSYEQYF.

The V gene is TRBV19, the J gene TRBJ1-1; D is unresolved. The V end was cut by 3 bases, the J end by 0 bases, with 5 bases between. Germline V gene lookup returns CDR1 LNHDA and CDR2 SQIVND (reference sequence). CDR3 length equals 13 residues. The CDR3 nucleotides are TGTGCCAGTAGTATTTCTTTGAACACTGAAGCTTTCTTT. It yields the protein CASSISLNTEAFF.

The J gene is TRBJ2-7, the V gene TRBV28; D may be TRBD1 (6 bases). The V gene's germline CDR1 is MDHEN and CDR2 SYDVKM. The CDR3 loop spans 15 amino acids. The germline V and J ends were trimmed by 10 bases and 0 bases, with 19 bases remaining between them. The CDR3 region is CATNSGDALSYEQYF. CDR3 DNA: TGTGCCACCAATTCAGGGGACGCTCTCTCCTACGAGCAGTACTTC.

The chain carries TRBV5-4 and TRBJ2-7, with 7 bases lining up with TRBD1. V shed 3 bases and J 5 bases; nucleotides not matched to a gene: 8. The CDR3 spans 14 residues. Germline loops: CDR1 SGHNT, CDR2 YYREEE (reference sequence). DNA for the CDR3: TGTGCCAGCAGCTCTAGACAGGGCGGCGACGAGCAGTACTTC. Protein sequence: CASSSRQGGDEQYF.

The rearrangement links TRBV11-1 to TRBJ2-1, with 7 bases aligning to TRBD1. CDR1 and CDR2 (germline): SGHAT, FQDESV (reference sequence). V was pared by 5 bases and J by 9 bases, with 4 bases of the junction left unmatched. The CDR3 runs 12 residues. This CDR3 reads CASSRDRAEQFF. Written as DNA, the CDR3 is TGTGCCAGCAGCAGAGACAGGGCTGAGCAGTTCTTC.

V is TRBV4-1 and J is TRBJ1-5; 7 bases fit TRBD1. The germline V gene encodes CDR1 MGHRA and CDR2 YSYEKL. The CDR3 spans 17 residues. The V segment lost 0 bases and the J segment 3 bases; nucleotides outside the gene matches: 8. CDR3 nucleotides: TGCGCCAGCAGCCAAGATCTGGCAGGGGGAATCAATCAGCCCCAGCATTTT. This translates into CASSQDLAGGINQPQHF.

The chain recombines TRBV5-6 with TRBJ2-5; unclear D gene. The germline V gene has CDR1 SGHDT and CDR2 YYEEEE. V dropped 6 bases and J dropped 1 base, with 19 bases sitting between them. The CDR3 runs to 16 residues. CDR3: CASKIMAATSQETQYF. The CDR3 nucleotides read TGTGCCAGCAAGATTATGGCGGCCACCTCCCAAGAGACCCAGTACTTC.

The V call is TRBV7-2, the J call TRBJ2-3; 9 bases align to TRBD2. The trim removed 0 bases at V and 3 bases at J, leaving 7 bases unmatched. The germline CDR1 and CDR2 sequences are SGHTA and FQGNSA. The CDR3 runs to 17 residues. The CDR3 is CASSLAAGGWRTDTQYF. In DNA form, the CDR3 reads TGTGCCAGCAGCTTAGCTGCGGGAGGGTGGAGGACAGATACGCAGTATTTT.

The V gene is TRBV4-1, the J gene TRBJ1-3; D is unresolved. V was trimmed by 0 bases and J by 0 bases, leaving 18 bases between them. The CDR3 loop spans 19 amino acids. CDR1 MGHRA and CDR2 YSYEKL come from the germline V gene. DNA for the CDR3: TGCGCCAGCAGCCAAGAAGGCGCAGACATAAGGTTCTCTGGAAACACCATATATTTT. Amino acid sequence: CASSQEGADIRFSGNTIYF.

CDR3 amino acids: CASSFTSGRACHYNEQFF. The CDR3 DNA reads as TGTGCCAGCAGCTTCACTAGCGGGAGGGCCTGTCACTACAATGAGCAGTTCTTC. The rearrangement joins TRBV7-4 to TRBJ2-1, with 13 positions matching TRBD2. The CDR3 is 18 amino acids. Germline V CDR1 and CDR2: SGHVT, SQSDAQ. With 3 bases clipped from V and 3 bases from J, the junction kept 8 bases outside the gene matches.

CDR3 sequence: CSVGQGRETQYF. For the CDR3, the DNA is TGCAGCGTTGGACAGGGTAGGGAGACCCAGTACTTC. This rearrangement joins TRBV29-1 to TRBJ2-5; 7 nucleotides match TRBD1. V gave up 4 bases and J gave up 5 bases; unmatched junction bases: 4. CDR1 is SQVTM and CDR2 is ANQGSEA in the germline V gene. The CDR3 covers 12 residues.

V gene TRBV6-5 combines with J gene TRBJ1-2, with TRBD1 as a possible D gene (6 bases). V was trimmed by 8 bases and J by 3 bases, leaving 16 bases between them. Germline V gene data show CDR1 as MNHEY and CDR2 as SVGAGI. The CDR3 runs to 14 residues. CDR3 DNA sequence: TGTGCCAGCGGGGGGGCAGGGCGGGACTATGGCTACACCTTC. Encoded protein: CASGGAGRDYGYTF.

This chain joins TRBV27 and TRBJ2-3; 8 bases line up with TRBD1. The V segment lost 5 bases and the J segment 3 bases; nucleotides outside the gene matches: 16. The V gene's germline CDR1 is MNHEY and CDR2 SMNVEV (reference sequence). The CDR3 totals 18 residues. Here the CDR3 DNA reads TGTGCCAGCAGTCCAATTCCGGGACAGGCATTAGGAACAGATACGCAGTATTTT. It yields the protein CASSPIPGQALGTDTQYF.

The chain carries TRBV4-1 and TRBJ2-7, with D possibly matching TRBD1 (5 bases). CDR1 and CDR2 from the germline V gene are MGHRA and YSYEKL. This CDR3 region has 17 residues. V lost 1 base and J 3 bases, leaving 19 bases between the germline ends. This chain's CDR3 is CASSQGTMGQDHYEQYF. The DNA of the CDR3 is TGCGCCAGCAGCCAAGGTACAATGGGGCAGGACCACTACGAGCAGTACTTC.

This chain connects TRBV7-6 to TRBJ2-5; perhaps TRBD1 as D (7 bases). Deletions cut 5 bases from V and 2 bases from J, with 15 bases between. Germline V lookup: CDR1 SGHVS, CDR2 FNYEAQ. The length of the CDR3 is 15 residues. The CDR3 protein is CASSPLTGRQETQYF. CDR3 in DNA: TGTGCCAGCAGCCCCCTGACAGGGAGGCAAGAGACCCAGTACTTC.

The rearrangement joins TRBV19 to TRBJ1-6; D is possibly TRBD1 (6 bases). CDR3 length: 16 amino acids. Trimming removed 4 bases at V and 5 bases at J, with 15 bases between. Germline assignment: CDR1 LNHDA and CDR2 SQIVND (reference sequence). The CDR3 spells CASSTQGMKNNSPLHF. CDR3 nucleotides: TGTGCCAGTAGTACACAGGGTATGAAGAATAATTCACCCCTCCACTTT.